Presented here are 30 T cell receptor beta chains from one specimen sequenced in a study of blood T cell repertoires in COVID-19. Produced via immunoSEQ multiplex PCR; TCRdb's table is partial and in-frame only. The sample has some 140,000 clones; around 82% are singletons. The source material was PBMCs or T cells enriched from blood (not recorded which). The receptors derive from a man in his forties or fifties with acute COVID-19.

This sequence joins TRBV7-9 and TRBJ2-2, with D possibly matching TRBD1 (6 bases). The CDR3 loop spans 15 amino acids. The V gene lost 1 base and the J gene lost 3 bases, with 9 bases spanning the gap. Germline CDR1 is SEHNR and CDR2 is FQNEAQ (reference sequence). CDR3 DNA: TGTGCCAGCAGCTTAGGAGGGGGAGACACCGGGGAGCTGTTTTTT. As protein: CASSLGGGDTGELFF.

The chain couples TRBV5-4 to TRBJ2-1; D unclear. The CDR3 runs to 17 residues. Germline V gene sequence: CDR1 SGHNT, CDR2 YYREEE (reference sequence). V was trimmed by 0 bases and J by 6 bases, leaving 19 bases between them. The CDR3 sequence is CASSLGRPSRILNEQFF. The CDR3 region has the DNA TGTGCCAGCAGCTTGGGACGTCCGAGCAGGATCCTCAATGAGCAGTTCTTC.

The chain recombines TRBV7-9 with TRBJ1-6; D not certain. The germline CDR1 and CDR2 sequences are SEHNR and FQNEAQ (reference sequence). The CDR3 has 16 residues. V was shortened by 0 bases and J by 8 bases, with 14 bases between the two germline ends. DNA for the CDR3: TGTGCCAGCAGCTTAGCTGGAGACCCTGGCCATTCACCCCTCCACTTT. It codes for CASSLAGDPGHSPLHF.

The chain uses TRBV6-2 or TRBV6-3 and TRBJ1-1; D is uncertain. The V and J ends lost 2 bases and 1 base respectively, with 5 bases between them. CDR3 size: 13 residues. Germline loops: CDR1 MNHEY, CDR2 SVGEGT. As DNA, the CDR3 is TGTGCCAGCAGTTACGGGCAGAACACTGAAGCTTTCTTT. Translated, it gives CASSYGQNTEAFF.

This chain links TRBV30 with TRBJ2-7; D possibly corresponds to TRBD1 (5 bases). The germline V gene has CDR1 GTSNPN and CDR2 SVGIG (reference sequence). V lost 1 base and J lost 3, with 10 bases in between. The CDR3 loop spans 13 amino acids. This CDR3 reads CAWSADRYYEQYF. DNA of the CDR3: TGTGCCTGGAGTGCTGACAGATACTACGAGCAGTACTTC.

This chain uses TRBV3-1 (or the pseudogene TRBV3-2) with TRBJ2-2, with 10 bases fitting TRBD2. CDR1 is LGHDT and CDR2 is YNNKEL in the germline V gene (reference sequence). The CDR3 length is 16 residues. With V trimmed by 4 bases and J by 6 bases, 8 bases remained unmatched. As DNA, the CDR3 is TGTGCCAGCAGCCGGGCGGCTAGCGGGAGACCCGGGGAGCTGTTTTTT. This sequence encodes CASSRAASGRPGELFF.

The V and J genes are TRBV5-1 and TRBJ2-3; 11 nucleotides agree with TRBD2. CDR3 length equals 14 residues. The V segment lost 5 bases and the J segment 1 base; nucleotides outside the gene matches: 0. Germline lookup yields CDR1 SGHRS and CDR2 YFSETQ. The CDR3 DNA reads as TGCGCCAGCAGGACTAGCGGGGGCACAGATACGCAGTATTTT. Translated, it gives CASRTSGGTDTQYF.

This chain uses TRBV9 with TRBJ2-3, with TRBD2 matching over 11 bases. Looked up from germline, CDR1 is SGDLS and CDR2 is YYNGEE. Trimming cost V 0 bases and J 1 base; bases outside gene matches: 1. The CDR3 contains 16 residues. The CDR3 here is CASSVVAGGGTDTQYF. CDR3 DNA sequence: TGTGCCAGCAGCGTAGTAGCGGGAGGGGGCACAGATACGCAGTATTTT.

CDR3 DNA sequence: TGTGCCAGCAGTCCGGGACTAGCGGGGCGAACCTACGAGCAGTACTTC. This translates into CASSPGLAGRTYEQYF. The J gene is TRBJ2-7, the V gene TRBV7-6, with 13 bases that match TRBD2. Germline CDR1 reads SGHVS; CDR2 reads FNYEAQ. With V trimmed by 6 bases and J by 2 bases, 7 bases remained unmatched. The CDR3 totals 16 residues.

The chain uses TRBV4-3 and TRBJ1-1, with no clear D. V was clipped by 4 bases and J by 2 bases, with 14 bases between them. The CDR3 spans 15 residues. CDR1 is LGHNA and CDR2 is YSLEER in the germline V gene. CDR3 amino acids: CASSRSLQTNTEAFF. CDR3 coding DNA: TGCGCCAGCAGCCGTTCTCTACAGACCAACACTGAAGCTTTCTTT.

The J gene is TRBJ1-4, the V gene TRBV5-6, with a possible D match to TRBD1 (6 bases). CDR3 length: 15 amino acids. Trimming left V 4 bases short and J 8 bases short, with 18 bases between. Germline V gene lookup returns CDR1 SGHDT and CDR2 YYEEEE. CDR3 DNA sequence: TGTGCCAGCAGCCCTGGGGGCGGGGGCTGGGAAAAACTGTTTTTT. Its protein product is CASSPGGGGWEKLFF.

This chain uses TRBV19 with TRBJ1-6; TRBD1 matches 8 bases. Germline V gene lookup returns CDR1 LNHDA and CDR2 SQIVND (reference sequence). V lost 6 bases to trimming and J lost 8 bases; unmatched junction nucleotides: 9. This CDR3 region has 15 residues. CDR3 sequence: CASRFPGQGDSPLHF. CDR3 DNA sequence: TGTGCCAGTAGATTCCCAGGACAGGGCGATTCACCCCTCCACTTT.

The chain recombines TRBV28 with TRBJ1-4; TRBD1 might be the D (5 bases). Germline V gene data show CDR1 as MDHEN and CDR2 as SYDVKM. The CDR3 sequence is 14 residues long. V shed 6 bases and J shed 11 bases, with 19 bases lying between them. CDR3 in amino acids: CASSPGLNTAKLFF. The CDR3 DNA follows: TGTGCCAGCAGCCCGGGACTAAATACCGCCAAACTGTTTTTT.

The genes are TRBV28 and TRBJ2-1; TRBD2 agrees at 13 bases. The CDR3 runs to 14 residues. V lost 6 bases and J lost 9; bases outside the gene matches: 5. Germline V gene lookup returns CDR1 MDHEN and CDR2 SYDVKM. The CDR3 coding sequence is TGTGCCAGCAGCCCTGGACTAGCGGGAGTTGAGCAGTTCTTC. Amino acid sequence: CASSPGLAGVEQFF.

CDR3 sequence reads: CASSLPSGPGQTQYF. In nucleotides, the CDR3 is TGTGCCAGCAGTTTACCCTCAGGGCCCGGGCAGACCCAGTACTTC. The chain uses TRBV28 and TRBJ2-5; D possibly corresponds to TRBD1 (5 bases). V shed 2 bases and J shed 6 bases, with 16 bases lying between them. Germline lookup yields CDR1 MDHEN and CDR2 SYDVKM. The CDR3 totals 15 residues. Full variable domain (rest looked up from reference TRBV28 and TRBJ2-5): DVKVTQSSRYLVKRTGEKVFLECVQDMDHENMFWYRQDPGLGLRLIYFSYDVKMKEKGDIPEGYSVSREKKERFSLILESASTNQTSMYLCASSLPSGPGQTQYFGPGTRLLVL.

This chain connects TRBV5-1 to TRBJ2-5, with 7 bases fitting TRBD2. V shed 4 bases and J 1 base; nucleotides not matched to a gene: 7. The CDR3 extends over 15 amino acids. Germline assignment: CDR1 SGHRS and CDR2 YFSETQ. The CDR3 sequence: CASSRTGGGQETQYF. CDR3 bases: TGCGCCAGCAGCCGCACTGGGGGGGGCCAAGAGACCCAGTACTTC.

The chain couples TRBV28 to TRBJ1-4; D uncertain. CDR3 size: 12 residues. In germline, CDR1 is MDHEN, CDR2 SYDVKM. V lost 5 bases, J lost 8 bases, and 9 bases lay in between. The CDR3 here is CASSLTVEKLFF. The CDR3 bases are TGTGCCAGCAGTCTCACGGTAGAAAAACTGTTTTTT.

This sequence joins TRBV27 and TRBJ1-1; D is possibly TRBD1 (5 bases). V lost 5 bases and J lost 6, with 19 bases in between. Germline-derived CDR1 and CDR2 are MNHEY and SMNVEV (reference sequence). CDR3 length equals 15 residues. For the CDR3, the DNA is TGTGCCAGCAGTCTCTATGGGACTCCGGGGTCTGAAGCTTTCTTT. It translates to CASSLYGTPGSEAFF.

The chain joins TRBV28 to TRBJ1-5; tentative D call: TRBD1 (5 bases). V lost 2 bases, J lost 6 bases, and 8 bases lay in between. This CDR3 has 13 residues. The V gene's germline CDR1 is MDHEN and CDR2 SYDVKM. The CDR3 sequence is CASSLQGSQPQHF. The CDR3, as DNA: TGTGCCAGCAGTTTACAGGGAAGTCAGCCCCAGCATTTT.

The chain is built from TRBV7-2 and TRBJ2-7; TRBD2 matches at 12 bases. Germline lookup yields CDR1 SGHTA and CDR2 FQGNSA. The CDR3 length is 17 residues. With V trimmed by 5 bases and J by 2 bases, 10 bases remained unmatched. CDR3 DNA: TGTGCCAGCAGCCCACAAACACTAGCGGGGGGCCCCTACGAGCAGTACTTC. It specifies CASSPQTLAGGPYEQYF.

The chain uses TRBV28 and TRBJ1-1; D gene ambiguous. CDR3 length: 12 amino acids. The ends were cut back, 6 bases at V and 8 bases at J, with 13 bases in the middle. Germline CDR1 and CDR2: MDHEN and SYDVKM. In DNA, the CDR3 is TGTGCCAGCAGCAGCGATTCATGGGAAGCTTTCTTT. Its protein product is CASSSDSWEAFF.

This rearrangement joins TRBV28 to TRBJ2-1; 12 bases are shared with TRBD2. Germline V gene data show CDR1 as MDHEN and CDR2 as SYDVKM. Losses at the gene ends were 3 bases for V and 5 bases for J; bases not matched to a gene: 5. The CDR3 spans 16 residues. CDR3 in DNA: TGTGCCAGCAGTTTGCTAGCGGGAGGGCCTAACAATGAGCAGTTCTTC. Its translation is CASSLLAGGPNNEQFF. Drawing the rest from reference TRBV28 and TRBJ2-1, the complete variable domain is DVKVTQSSRYLVKRTGEKVFLECVQDMDHENMFWYRQDPGLGLRLIYFSYDVKMKEKGDIPEGYSVSREKKERFSLILESASTNQTSMYLCASSLLAGGPNNEQFFGPGTRLTVL.

The chain has TRBV5-1 and TRBJ2-1; 9 nucleotides match TRBD2. V gave up 4 bases and J gave up 1 base; unmatched junction bases: 3. Looked up from germline, CDR1 is SGHRS and CDR2 is YFSETQ. This CDR3 region has 15 residues. The CDR3: CASSRSGGSYNEQFF. As DNA, the CDR3 is TGCGCCAGCAGCCGCAGCGGGGGGTCCTACAATGAGCAGTTCTTC.

The CDR3 sequence: CASSGGAHEQYF. The CDR3 coding sequence is TGTGCCAGCAGTGGGGGGGCCCACGAGCAGTACTTC. The V gene is TRBV6-2 or TRBV6-3, the J gene TRBJ2-7; perhaps TRBD2 as D (7 bases). CDR1 and CDR2 (germline): MNHEY, SVGEGT. There are 12 residues in the CDR3. Trimming removed 5 bases from V and 5 bases from J, with 10 bases in between.

The V call is TRBV19, the J call TRBJ2-2, with TRBD2 as a possible D gene (6 bases). The CDR3 loop spans 15 amino acids. V dropped 2 bases and J dropped 1 base, with 8 bases sitting between them. Germline V gene lookup returns CDR1 LNHDA and CDR2 SQIVND (reference sequence). The CDR3 region has the DNA TGTGCCAGTAGTATACGGGGAGGGAACACCGGGGAGCTGTTTTTT. Protein product: CASSIRGGNTGELFF.

The chain combines TRBV30 with TRBJ1-5; 7 positions agree with TRBD1. This CDR3 has 14 amino acids. The trim removed 5 bases at V and 7 bases at J, leaving 11 bases unmatched. From germline, CDR1 is GTSNPN and CDR2 SVGIG (reference sequence). The CDR3 reads CAWAGGGAGQPQHF. For the CDR3, the DNA is TGTGCCTGGGCCGGAGGGGGCGCGGGGCAGCCCCAGCATTTT. Complete variable domain (other parts from reference TRBV30 and TRBJ1-5): SQTIHQWPATLVQPVGSPLSLECTVEGTSNPNLYWYRQAAGRGLQLLFYSVGIGQISSEVPQNLSASRPQDRQFILSSKKLLLSDSGFYLCAWAGGGAGQPQHFGDGTRLSIL.

This chain joins TRBV6-6 and TRBJ2-2, with 10 nucleotides matching TRBD2. The CDR3 totals 18 residues. Germline CDR1 reads MNHNY; CDR2 reads SVGAGI (reference sequence). The trim removed 5 bases at V and 0 bases at J, leaving 9 bases unmatched. The CDR3 sequence is CASSPRTSGYTNTGELFF. The CDR3 coding sequence is TGTGCCAGCAGTCCCCGGACTAGCGGATATACGAACACCGGGGAGCTGTTTTTT.

This clone was observed a few times. The chain's CDR3 is CASSAYPRLAPSGREQYF. CDR3 DNA sequence: TGTGCCAGCAGCGCCTACCCTCGACTAGCGCCCTCAGGGCGCGAGCAGTACTTC. V gene TRBV11-2 combines with J gene TRBJ2-7; 8 bases map to TRBD2. The CDR3 is made up of 18 amino acids. Germline CDR1 SGHAT, CDR2 FQNNGV. The trim removed 5 bases at V and 6 bases at J, leaving 21 bases unmatched.

This chain connects TRBV10-3 to TRBJ2-2; 8 nucleotides line up with TRBD1. The V gene end was trimmed by 7 bases and the J gene end by 5 bases; junction bases not matched to a gene: 9. Germline V gene lookup returns CDR1 ENHRY and CDR2 SYGVKD. The CDR3 extends over 15 amino acids. The CDR3: CAIKGQGMGTGELFF. The CDR3 bases are TGTGCCATCAAAGGACAGGGAATGGGGACCGGGGAGCTGTTTTTT.

J is TRBJ2-5 and V is TRBV30; D possibly corresponds to TRBD2 (5 bases). Trimming removed 0 bases from V and 4 bases from J, with 9 bases in between. The CDR3 extends over 13 amino acids. From germline, CDR1 is GTSNPN and CDR2 SVGIG (reference sequence). The CDR3 sequence is CAWSVIATETQYF. The DNA of the CDR3 is TGTGCCTGGAGTGTAATAGCGACAGAGACCCAGTACTTC.